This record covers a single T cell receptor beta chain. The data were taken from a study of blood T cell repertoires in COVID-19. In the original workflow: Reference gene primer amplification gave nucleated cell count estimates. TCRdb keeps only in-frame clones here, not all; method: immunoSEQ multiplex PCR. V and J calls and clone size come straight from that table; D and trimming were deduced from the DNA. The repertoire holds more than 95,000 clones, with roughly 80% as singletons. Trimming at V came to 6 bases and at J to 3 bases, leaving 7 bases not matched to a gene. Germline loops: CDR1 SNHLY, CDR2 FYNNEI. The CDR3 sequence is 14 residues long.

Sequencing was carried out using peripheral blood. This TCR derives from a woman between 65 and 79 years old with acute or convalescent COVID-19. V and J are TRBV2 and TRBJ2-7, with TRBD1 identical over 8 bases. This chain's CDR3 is CASSSQGTGYEQYF. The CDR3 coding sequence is TGTGCCAGCAGCTCGCAAGGGACAGGCTACGAGCAGTACTTC.